These 10 T cell receptor beta chains originate from one sample sequenced in a study of T cells in Graves' hyperthyroidism and ophthalmopathy. TCR beta CDR3 regions were amplified from RNA. HTBI primers were the set used in a first-round RT-PCR of the TCR CDR3. TCRdb reprocessed the multiplex PCR reads via MiXCR and lists one record per CDR3 protein. Of roughly 570,000 distinct CDR3 sequences in the sample, approximately 14% are singletons; the top ten hold less than 9.5%. Sequenced sample: blood. Source of these receptors: a woman between 25 and 40 years old with Graves' hyperthyroidism.

The chain carries TRBV5-1 and TRBJ2-3; D call uncertain. CDR1 and CDR2 from the germline V gene are SGHRS and YFSETQ. This CDR3 has 15 amino acids. V lost 0 bases and J lost 3, with 11 bases in between. CDR3 residues: CASSLEHPGTDTQYF. The CDR3 bases are TGCGCCAGCAGCTTGGAACACCCCGGGACAGATACGCAGTATTTT. Based on the CDR3 plus reference TRBV5-1 and TRBJ2-3, the full variable domain is KAGVTQTPRYLIKTRGQQVTLSCSPISGHRSVSWYQQTPGQGLQFLFEYFSETQRNKGNFPGRFSGRQFSNSRSEMNVSTLELGDSALYLCASSLEHPGTDTQYFGPGTRLTVL.

This clonotype has more than one count but fewer than ten. The chain uses TRBV6-2 or TRBV6-3 and TRBJ2-1, with 7 bases aligning to TRBD2. V was clipped by 5 bases and J by 8 bases; unmatched bases: 18. This CDR3 comprises 17 residues. The germline CDR1 and CDR2 sequences are MNHEY and SVGEGT. CDR3 in DNA: TGTGCCAGCAGTGTTTCCCTCAGCGGGACCCCAAGGGATGAGCAGTTCTTC. As protein: CASSVSLSGTPRDEQFF.

This clonotype has more than one count but fewer than ten. The chain joins TRBV6-9 to TRBJ2-1; the D is unclear. The germline CDR1 and CDR2 sequences are MNHGY and SVAAGI. The CDR3 is 13 amino acids. Between the trimmed V and J ends, which lost 2 bases and 3 bases, there was a span of 5 bases. The CDR3 DNA is TGTGCCAGCAGTTATAATAGCTACAATGAGCAGTTCTTC. This codes for CASSYNSYNEQFF.

DNA of the CDR3: TGTGCCAGTAGCGCGGGCCCGGCGGTCACCATATATTTT. Protein sequence: CASSAGPAVTIYF. The chain recombines TRBV19 with TRBJ1-3; no firm D call. CDR3 size: 13 residues. Germline CDR1 LNHDA, CDR2 SQIVND (reference sequence). V was clipped by 6 bases and J by 9 bases, with 15 bases between them.

This clonotype was counted a few times. V usage is TRBV28 and J usage is TRBJ1-3; possible D gene TRBD1, 5 bases. Germline assignment: CDR1 MDHEN and CDR2 SYDVKM. The CDR3 sequence is 17 residues long. The V end was cut by 7 bases, the J end by 0 bases, with 19 bases between. The CDR3 sequence is CASTYYGAGLSGNTIYF. The CDR3 DNA reads TGTGCCAGCACGTACTATGGGGCGGGCCTCTCTGGAAACACCATATATTTT.

This clonotype was recorded at least ten times. As DNA, the CDR3 is TGTGCCAGCAGTGTGATCCAAGAGACCCAGTACTTC. It yields the protein CASSVIQETQYF. The rearrangement joins TRBV2 to TRBJ2-5; D gene uncertain. Germline V CDR1 and CDR2: SNHLY, FYNNEI. V lost 4 bases, J lost 1 base, and 4 bases lay in between. The CDR3 spans 12 residues.

This clonotype was counted only a few times. The chain carries TRBV28 and TRBJ1-2, with a possible D match to TRBD1 (5 bases). CDR3 length: 12 residues. CDR1 and CDR2 (germline): MDHEN, SYDVKM. V gave up 7 bases and J gave up 3 bases, with 9 bases separating them. CDR3 nucleotides: TGTGCCAGCACGGTGGGGGACTATGGCTACACCTTC. Its protein product is CASTVGDYGYTF.

This clonotype has more than one count but fewer than ten. V is TRBV18 and J is TRBJ2-7; either TRBD1 or TRBD2 may supply D (5 bases each). Trimming shortened V by 5 bases and J by 6 bases, and 17 bases separated the two germline ends. The germline gives CDR1 KGHSH, CDR2 LQKENI. The CDR3 contains 14 residues. CDR3: CASSVVAGTGEQYF. The CDR3 DNA is TGTGCCAGCTCAGTAGTCGCCGGGACCGGCGAGCAGTACTTC.

Concerning this clonotype: The CDR3 does not end in the conserved phenylalanine or tryptophan, so this is likely a read error. V is TRBV9 and J is TRBJ2-6, with 10 positions matching TRBD1. V lost 3 bases, J lost 1 base, and 4 bases stayed unmatched. The germline gives CDR1 SGDLS, CDR2 YYNGEE. The CDR3 extends over 17 amino acids. CDR3 coding DNA: TGTGCCAGCAGCGCTACGGGACAGGGGTCTGGGGCCAACGTCCTGACTCTC. It codes for CASSATGQGSGANVLTL.

The rearrangement joins TRBV9 to TRBJ1-6; D not certain. Germline loops: CDR1 SGDLS, CDR2 YYNGEE. The CDR3 contains 15 residues. The V end lost 4 bases, the J end lost 5 bases, and 13 bases lay between the germline ends. The CDR3 bases are TGTGCCAGCAGCCCCCGGGCAGTGGATAATTCACCCCTCCACTTT. Protein sequence: CASSPRAVDNSPLHF.